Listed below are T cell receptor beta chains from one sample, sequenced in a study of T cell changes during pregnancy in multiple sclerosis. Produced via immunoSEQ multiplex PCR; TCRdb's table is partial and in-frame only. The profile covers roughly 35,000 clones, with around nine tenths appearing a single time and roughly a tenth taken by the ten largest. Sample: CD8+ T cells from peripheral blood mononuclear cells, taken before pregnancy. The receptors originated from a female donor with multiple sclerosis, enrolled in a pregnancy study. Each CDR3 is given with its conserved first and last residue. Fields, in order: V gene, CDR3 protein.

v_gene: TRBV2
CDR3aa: CASSEAGGDNEKLFF

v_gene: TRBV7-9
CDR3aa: CASSSISDRNYGYTF

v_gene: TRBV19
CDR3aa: CASSIGDENEQYF

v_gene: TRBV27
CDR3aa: CASSEQGNNYGYTF

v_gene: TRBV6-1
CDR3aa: CASSEAGAGDEKPFF

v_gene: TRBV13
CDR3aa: CASSSAGTGGLNYGYTF

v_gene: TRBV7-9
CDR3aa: CASSLELGGDTEAFF

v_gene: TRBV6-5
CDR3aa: CASTGGATEAFF

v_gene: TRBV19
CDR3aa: CASKTGGAYGYTF

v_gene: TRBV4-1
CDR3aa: CASSQEPGNTEAFF

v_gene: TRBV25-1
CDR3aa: CASSAGDGYTF

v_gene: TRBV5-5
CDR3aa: CASSQAERGVADTQYF

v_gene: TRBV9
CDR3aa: CASNDNGSPLHF

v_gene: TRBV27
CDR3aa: CASSFRGEQYF